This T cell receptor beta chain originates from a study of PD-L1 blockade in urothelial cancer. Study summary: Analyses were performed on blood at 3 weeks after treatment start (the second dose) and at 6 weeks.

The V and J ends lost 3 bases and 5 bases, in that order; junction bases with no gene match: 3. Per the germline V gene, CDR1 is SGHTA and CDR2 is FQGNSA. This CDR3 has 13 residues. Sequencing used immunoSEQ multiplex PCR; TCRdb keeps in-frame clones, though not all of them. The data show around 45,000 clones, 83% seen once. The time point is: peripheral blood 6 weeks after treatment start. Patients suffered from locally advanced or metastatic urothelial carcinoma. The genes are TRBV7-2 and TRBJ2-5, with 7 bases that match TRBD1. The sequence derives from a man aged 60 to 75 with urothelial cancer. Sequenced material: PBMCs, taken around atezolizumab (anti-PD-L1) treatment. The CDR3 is CASSFDRVETQYF. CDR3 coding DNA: TGTGCCAGCAGCTTTGACAGGGTGGAGACCCAGTACTTC.